The rows below give T cell receptor beta chains drawn from one sample of a study of blood T cells in healthy people across ages. TCRdb re-derived calls from the 5' RACE reads in MiXCR, one entry per CDR3 protein. The sample records 1 million or so distinct CDR3 sequences, 45% being singletons. Specimen: blood. The receptors originated from a woman aged 55-70 years in good health. Each CDR3 is given without its conserved first and last residue. Not all rows give a size; the values are once, few, many and, for expanded clones, a class.

J | size | V | CDR3
TRBJ2-1 | . | TRBV6-1 | ASSELVTSVYNEQF
. | . | TRBV9 | ASSAGGATYEQY
TRBJ1-5 | . | TRBV20-1 | SEASGGGDQPQH
TRBJ2-3 | few | TRBV9 | ASSGTLLYTQY
TRBJ2-7 | few | TRBV20-1 | SAVLLESYEQY
TRBJ1-2 | few | TRBV25-1 | ASSAVASDGYT
TRBJ1-2 | . | TRBV18 | ASSPPASLGST
TRBJ2-1 | . | TRBV6-2/TRBV6-3 | ASSYRSGRSLEQF
TRBJ2-1 | . | TRBV18 | ASSPPLGTGANEQF
TRBJ2-7 | once | TRBV6-2/TRBV6-3 | ASSSPRDRCSYEQY
TRBJ2-2 | . | TRBV13 | ASLRDRGLSGELF
TRBJ2-1 | . | TRBV7-9 | ASSLALSYNEQF
TRBJ1-5 | . | TRBV12-3/TRBV12-4 | ASSQGQGGYSNQPQH
TRBJ2-1 | . | TRBV7-3 | ASSPAIAGGPGEQF